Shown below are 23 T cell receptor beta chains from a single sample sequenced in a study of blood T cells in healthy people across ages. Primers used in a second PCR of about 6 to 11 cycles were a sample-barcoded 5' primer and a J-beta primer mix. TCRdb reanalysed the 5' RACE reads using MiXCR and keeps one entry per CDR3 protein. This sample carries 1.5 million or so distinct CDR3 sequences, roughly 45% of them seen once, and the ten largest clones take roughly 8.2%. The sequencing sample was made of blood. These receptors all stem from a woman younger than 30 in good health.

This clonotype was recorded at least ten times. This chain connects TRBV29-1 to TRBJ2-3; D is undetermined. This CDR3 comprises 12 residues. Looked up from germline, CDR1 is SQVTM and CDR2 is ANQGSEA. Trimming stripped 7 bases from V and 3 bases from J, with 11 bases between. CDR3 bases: TGCAGCGCTCTACTCAGGACAGATACGCAGTATTTT. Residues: CSALLRTDTQYF.

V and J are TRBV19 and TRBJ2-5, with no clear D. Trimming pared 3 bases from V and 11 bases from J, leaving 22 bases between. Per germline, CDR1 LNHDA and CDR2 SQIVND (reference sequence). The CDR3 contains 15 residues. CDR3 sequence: CASSMGSGALMEQYF. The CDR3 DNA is TGTGCCAGTAGTATGGGGTCAGGAGCCCTCATGGAGCAGTACTTC. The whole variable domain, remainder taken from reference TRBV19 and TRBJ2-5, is DGGITQSPKYLFRKEGQNVTLSCEQNLNHDAMYWYRQDPGQGLRLIYYSQIVNDFQKGDIAEGYSVSREKKESFPLTVTSAQKNPTAFYLCASSMGSGALMEQYFGPGTRLLVL.

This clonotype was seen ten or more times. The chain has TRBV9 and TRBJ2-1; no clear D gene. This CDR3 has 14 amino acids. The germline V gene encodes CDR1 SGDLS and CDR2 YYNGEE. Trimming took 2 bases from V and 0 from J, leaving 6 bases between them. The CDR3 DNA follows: TGTGCCAGCAGCGTCGGAGTCTCCTACAATGAGCAGTTCTTC. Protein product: CASSVGVSYNEQFF.

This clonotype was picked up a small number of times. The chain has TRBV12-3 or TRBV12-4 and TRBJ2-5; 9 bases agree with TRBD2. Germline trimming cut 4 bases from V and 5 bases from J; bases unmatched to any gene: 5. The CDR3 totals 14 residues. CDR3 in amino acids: CASSYPGLAETQYF. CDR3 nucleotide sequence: TGTGCCAGCAGTTATCCCGGACTAGCGGAGACCCAGTACTTC.

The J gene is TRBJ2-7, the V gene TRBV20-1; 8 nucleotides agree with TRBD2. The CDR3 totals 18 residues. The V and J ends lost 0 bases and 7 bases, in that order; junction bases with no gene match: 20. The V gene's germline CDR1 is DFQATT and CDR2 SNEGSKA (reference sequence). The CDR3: CSARDRVSGVSSYNEQYF. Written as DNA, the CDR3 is TGCAGTGCTAGAGATCGGGTTAGCGGGGTTAGCTCCTACAATGAGCAGTACTTC.

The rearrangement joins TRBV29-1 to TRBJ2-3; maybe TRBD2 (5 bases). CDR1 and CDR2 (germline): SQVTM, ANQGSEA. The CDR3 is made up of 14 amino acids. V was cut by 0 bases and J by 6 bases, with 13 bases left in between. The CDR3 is CSVEDRRGGDTQYF. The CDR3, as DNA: TGCAGCGTTGAAGATCGTCGGGGTGGGGATACGCAGTATTTT.

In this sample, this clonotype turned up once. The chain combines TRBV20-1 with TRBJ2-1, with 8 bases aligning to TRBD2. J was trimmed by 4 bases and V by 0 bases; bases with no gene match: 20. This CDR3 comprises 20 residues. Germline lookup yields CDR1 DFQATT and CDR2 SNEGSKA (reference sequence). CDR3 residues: CSARDNLLVIDSGVYNEQFF. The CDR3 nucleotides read TGCAGTGCTAGAGATAACCTTCTGGTAATCGATAGCGGGGTTTACAATGAGCAGTTCTTC.

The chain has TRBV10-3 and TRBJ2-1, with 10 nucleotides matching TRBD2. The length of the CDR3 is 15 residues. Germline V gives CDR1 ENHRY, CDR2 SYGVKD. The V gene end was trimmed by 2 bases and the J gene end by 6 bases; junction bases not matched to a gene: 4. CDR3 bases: TGTGCCATCAGTGAGGTCGCTAGCGGGAGCAATGAGCAGTTCTTC. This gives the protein CAISEVASGSNEQFF.

CDR3 DNA sequence: TGTGCCAGTAGGCTCGGGAGCCAGAATGAGCAGTACTTC. Its translation is CASRLGSQNEQYF. The chain joins TRBV19 to TRBJ2-1, with a tentative D call TRBD2 (6 bases). The J call is doubtful: the DNA matches TRBJ2-7 better. Germline V lookup: CDR1 LNHDA, CDR2 SQIVND (reference sequence). This CDR3 comprises 13 residues.

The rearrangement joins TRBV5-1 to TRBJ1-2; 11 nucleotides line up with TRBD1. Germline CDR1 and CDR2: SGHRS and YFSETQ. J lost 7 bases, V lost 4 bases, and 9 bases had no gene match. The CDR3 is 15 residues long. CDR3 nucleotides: TGCGCCAGCAGCCAAGGGACAGGGGGGCGGCGTGGCTACACCTTC. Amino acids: CASSQGTGGRRGYTF.

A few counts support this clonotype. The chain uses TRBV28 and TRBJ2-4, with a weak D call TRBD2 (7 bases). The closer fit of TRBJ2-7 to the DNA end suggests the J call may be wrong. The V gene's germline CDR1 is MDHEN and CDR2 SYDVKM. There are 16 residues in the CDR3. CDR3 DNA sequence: TGTGCCAGCAGTTTATTGGTGTCTGCGGGGGCGTACGAGCAGTACTTC. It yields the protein CASSLLVSAGAYEQYF.

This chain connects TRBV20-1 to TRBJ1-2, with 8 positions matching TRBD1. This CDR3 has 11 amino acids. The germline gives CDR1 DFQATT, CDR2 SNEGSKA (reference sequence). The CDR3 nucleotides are TGCAGAACAGGGGGATTTAATGGCTACACCTTC. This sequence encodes CRTGGFNGYTF.

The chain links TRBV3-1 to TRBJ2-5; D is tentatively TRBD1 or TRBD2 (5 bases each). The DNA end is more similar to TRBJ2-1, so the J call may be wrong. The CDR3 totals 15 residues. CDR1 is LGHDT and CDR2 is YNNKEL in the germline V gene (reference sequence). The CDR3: CASSQDLGEQETQFF. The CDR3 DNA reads TGTGCCAGCAGCCAAGATTTGGGGGAACAAGAGACCCAGTTCTTC.

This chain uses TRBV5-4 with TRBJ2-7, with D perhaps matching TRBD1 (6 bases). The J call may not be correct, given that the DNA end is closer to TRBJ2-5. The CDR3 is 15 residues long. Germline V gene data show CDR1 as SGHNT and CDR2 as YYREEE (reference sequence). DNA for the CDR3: TGTGCCAGCGGCCATGACAGGTTTTCTGGAGAGACCCAGTACTTC. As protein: CASGHDRFSGETQYF.

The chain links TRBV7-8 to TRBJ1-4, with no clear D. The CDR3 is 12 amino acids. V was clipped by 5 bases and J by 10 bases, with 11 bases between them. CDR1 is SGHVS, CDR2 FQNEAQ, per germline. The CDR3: CASSPLVGKLFF. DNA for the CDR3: TGTGCCAGCAGCCCCTTAGTAGGAAAACTGTTTTTT.

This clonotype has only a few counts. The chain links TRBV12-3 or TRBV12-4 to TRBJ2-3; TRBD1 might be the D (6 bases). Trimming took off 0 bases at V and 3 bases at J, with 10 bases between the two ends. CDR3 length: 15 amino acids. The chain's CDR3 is CASSLAGALTDTQYF. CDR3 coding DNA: TGTGCCAGCAGTTTAGCGGGGGCCTTAACAGATACGCAGTATTTT.

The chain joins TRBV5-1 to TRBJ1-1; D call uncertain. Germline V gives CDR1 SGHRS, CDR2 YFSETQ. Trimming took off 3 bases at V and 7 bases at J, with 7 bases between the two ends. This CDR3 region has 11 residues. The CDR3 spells CASSSTIEAFF. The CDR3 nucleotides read TGCGCCAGCAGCTCGACTATTGAAGCTTTCTTT.

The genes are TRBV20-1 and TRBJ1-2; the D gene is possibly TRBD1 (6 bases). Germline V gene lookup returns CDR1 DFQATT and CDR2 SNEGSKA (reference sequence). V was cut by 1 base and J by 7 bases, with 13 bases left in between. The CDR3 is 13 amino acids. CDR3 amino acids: CSARVQGIGGYTF. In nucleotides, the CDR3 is TGCAGTGCTAGAGTTCAGGGGATCGGTGGCTACACCTTC.

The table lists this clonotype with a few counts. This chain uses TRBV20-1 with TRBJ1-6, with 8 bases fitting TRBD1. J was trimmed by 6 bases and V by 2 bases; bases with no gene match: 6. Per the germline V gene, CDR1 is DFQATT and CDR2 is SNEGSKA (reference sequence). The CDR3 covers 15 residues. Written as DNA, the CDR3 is TGCAGTGCTAGACGGGACAGGATCACTAATTCACCCCTCCACTTT. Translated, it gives CSARRDRITNSPLHF.

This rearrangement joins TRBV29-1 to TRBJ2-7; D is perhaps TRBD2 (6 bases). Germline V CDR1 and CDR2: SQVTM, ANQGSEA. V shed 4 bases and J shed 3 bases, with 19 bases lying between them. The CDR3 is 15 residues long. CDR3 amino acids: CSVVNAAGKLYEQYF. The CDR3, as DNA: TGCAGCGTTGTGAATGCGGCGGGGAAACTCTACGAGCAGTACTTC.

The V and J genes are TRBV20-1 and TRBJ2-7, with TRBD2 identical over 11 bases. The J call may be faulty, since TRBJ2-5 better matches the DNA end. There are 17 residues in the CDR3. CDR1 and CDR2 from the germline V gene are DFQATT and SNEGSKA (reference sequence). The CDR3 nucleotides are TGCAGTGCTACCGACTGGGAACTAGCGGGAGATGTGGGGACCCAGTACTTC. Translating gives CSATDWELAGDVGTQYF.

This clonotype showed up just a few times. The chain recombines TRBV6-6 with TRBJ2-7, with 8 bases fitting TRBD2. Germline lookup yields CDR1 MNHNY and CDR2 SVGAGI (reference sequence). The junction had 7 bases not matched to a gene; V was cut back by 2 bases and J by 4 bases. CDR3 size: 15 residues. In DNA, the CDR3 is TGTGCCAGCAGTTACAAGAGCGGGAGTGAGTACGAGCAGTACTTC. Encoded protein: CASSYKSGSEYEQYF.

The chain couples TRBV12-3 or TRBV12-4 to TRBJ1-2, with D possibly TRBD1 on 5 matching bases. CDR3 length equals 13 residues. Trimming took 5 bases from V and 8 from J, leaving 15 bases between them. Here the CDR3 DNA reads TGTGCCAGCAGTCCTGGTGGGGGGATCGGCTACACCTTC. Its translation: CASSPGGGIGYTF.